These 10 T cell receptor beta chains share one sample of origin, sequenced in a study of human T cells and chemical hapten exposure. TCRdb reprocessed the RACE reads with MiXCR, giving one entry per CDR3 protein. The data contain 35,000 to 50,000 distinct CDR3 sequences, approximately 10% of them singletons. As to time point: patch test 2, 6 weeks after DPC sensitization. As to treatment: therapeutic diphenylcyclopropenone sensitization with weekly scalp DPC. Unfractionated whole blood yielded total RNA. The sample consisted of whole blood, taken in connection with sensitization to the hapten diphenylcyclopropenone (DPC). These receptors came from a woman younger than 45 with alopecia areata. Some clones in this sample may be carry-over from other donors' samples.

J is TRBJ2-7 and V is TRBV4-3; 10 nucleotides match TRBD2. Unmatched junction bases numbered 0, after V lost 2 bases and J lost 2 bases. The germline CDR1 and CDR2 sequences are LGHNA and YSLEER. The CDR3 sequence is 14 residues long. CDR3 coding DNA: TGCGCCAGCAGCCAACTAGCGGGGGCCTACGAGCAGTACTTC. Protein: CASSQLAGAYEQYF.

This clonotype has a count of ten or more. The chain recombines TRBV6-2 or TRBV6-3 with TRBJ1-2; D may be TRBD1 (5 bases). V was shortened by 2 bases and J by 3 bases, with 16 bases between the two germline ends. Germline V gives CDR1 MNHEY, CDR2 SVGEGT. CDR3 length: 16 amino acids. The CDR3 nucleotides are TGTGCCAGCAGTTACCCCAGGGCGGGGGTCGACTATGGCTACACCTTC. The encoded protein is CASSYPRAGVDYGYTF.

This clonotype was counted a single time. This chain uses TRBV4-3 with TRBJ2-3; D gene uncertain. Germline V gene data show CDR1 as LGHNA and CDR2 as YSLEER. The length of the CDR3 is 15 residues. V was trimmed by 0 bases and J by 3 bases, leaving 10 bases between them. The CDR3 bases are TGCGCCAGCAGCCAAGATAGGACCTGGACAGATACGCAGTATTTT. This gives the protein CASSQDRTWTDTQYF.

Only a few counts were recorded for this clonotype. The V call is TRBV7-3, the J call TRBJ2-1; D gene unclear. The ends were cut back, 2 bases at V and 3 bases at J, with 5 bases in the middle. This CDR3 comprises 13 residues. CDR1 is SGHTA and CDR2 is FQGTGA in the germline V gene. The CDR3 loop is CASSLDVYNEQFF. For the CDR3, the DNA is TGTGCCAGCAGCTTAGACGTCTACAATGAGCAGTTCTTC. The variable domain in full, completed from reference TRBV7-3 and TRBJ2-1, reads GAGVSQTPSNKVTEKGKYVELRCDPISGHTALYWYRQSLGQGPEFLIYFQGTGAADDSGLPNDRFFAVRPEGSVSTLKIQRTERGDSAVYLCASSLDVYNEQFFGPGTRLTVL.

This clonotype was seen more than once but under ten times. Germline is not matched at one junction end, which may reflect a read error. The V gene is TRBV7-7, the J gene TRBJ2-2, with TRBD2 identical over 9 bases. The CDR3 is made up of 14 amino acids. Looked up from germline, CDR1 is SSHAT and CDR2 is FNYEAQ (reference sequence). DNA of the CDR3: TGTGCTAGCAGCTTAGCGGGGGATCCCGGGGAGCTGTTTTTT. This encodes CASSLAGDPGELFF.

This clonotype was seen a handful of times. CDR3 sequence reads: CASSIRQGIEFF. CDR3 DNA: TGTGCCAGCAGTATCCGACAGGGTATCGAGTTCTTC. The chain combines TRBV27 with TRBJ2-1, with 7 nucleotides matching TRBD1. CDR3 size: 12 residues. Per germline, CDR1 MNHEY and CDR2 SMNVEV (reference sequence). Trimming cost V 5 bases and J 14 bases; bases outside gene matches: 9.

V is TRBV18 and J is TRBJ1-1, with D perhaps TRBD1 (6 bases). Trimming cost V 11 bases and J 2 bases, with 15 bases left between them. Germline CDR1 reads KGHSH; CDR2 reads LQKENI. The CDR3 has 13 residues. The CDR3 spells CAGSQGLNTEAFF. The CDR3 nucleotides read TGTGCCGGGTCTCAGGGGCTAAACACTGAAGCTTTCTTT.

The chain has TRBV6-2 or TRBV6-3 and TRBJ2-2; weak D call: TRBD2 (7 bases). The germline gives CDR1 MNHEY, CDR2 SVGEGT. Trimming took 2 bases from V and 4 from J, leaving 8 bases between them. This CDR3 comprises 14 residues. The CDR3 here is CASSYGGATGELFF. The CDR3 DNA reads TGTGCCAGCAGTTACGGGGGGGCCACCGGGGAGCTGTTTTTT.

The genes are TRBV12-3 or TRBV12-4 and TRBJ1-3; D gene ambiguous. The CDR3 has 15 amino acids. V was shortened by 1 base and J by 4 bases, with 11 bases between the two germline ends. CDR3 sequence reads: CASSLGPNTGNTIYF. For the CDR3, the DNA is TGTGCCAGCAGTTTAGGGCCAAACACGGGAAACACCATATATTTT.

In its sample, this clonotype was seen a few times. The genes are TRBV27 and TRBJ2-1; 8 bases map to TRBD2. The germline CDR1 and CDR2 sequences are MNHEY and SMNVEV (reference sequence). J was trimmed by 15 bases and V by 6 bases; bases with no gene match: 10. CDR3 size: 12 residues. The CDR3 coding sequence is TGTGCCAGCAGCGCCGATCGGGGGGGACGGTTCTTC. Translating gives CASSADRGGRFF.